The 5 T cell receptor beta chains in this list originate from one sample, sequenced in a study of T cell clonality in common variable immunodeficiency. Data came from immunoSEQ multiplex PCR; TCRdb stores just in-frame clones and leaves some out. The sample is made up of 44,000 or so clones, none counted only once. Sequencing was performed on peripheral blood mononuclear cells. Source of these receptors: a person aged 18 to 70 in good health.

This clone appeared many times. The CDR3 goes on 3 residues after the read ends, and that part is filled in from the germline J gene. The chain joins TRBV5-6 to TRBJ2-7, with D unclear. CDR1 is SGHDT and CDR2 is YYEEEE in the germline V gene. This CDR3 region has 14 residues. V was clipped by 0 bases and J by 0 bases, with 7 bases between them. The CDR3 sequence is CASSLGLNSYEQYF. The covered CDR3 bases are TGTGCCAGCAGCTTGGGGCTGAACTCCTACGAG.

This clone was seen repeatedly, ten times or more. The part of the CDR3 DNA that was read is TGTGCCAGCAGCGCGGGAAACACTGAA. This gives the protein CASSAGNTE. The entire CDR3 protein is CASSAGNTEAFF. This chain connects TRBV11-2 to TRBJ1-1; D is ambiguous. The CDR3 end lies 3 residues beyond the end of the read and is filled in from the germline J gene. Germline CDR1 reads SGHAT; CDR2 reads FQNNGV. V lost 5 bases to trimming and J lost 2 bases, with 6 bases between them. The CDR3 covers 12 residues.

Ten or more counts support this clone. The CDR3 region is CSARDPLAGDWYYEQYF. CDR3 DNA (partial): TGCAGTGCTAGAGATCCCCTAGCGGGGGATTGGTACTACGAG. The V call is TRBV20-1, the J call TRBJ2-7, with 10 bases fitting TRBD2. The read finishes 3 residues shy of the CDR3 end, and the germline J gene is used to complete it. Germline trimming cut 0 bases from V and 3 bases from J; bases unmatched to any gene: 11. The CDR3 contains 17 residues. Germline V gives CDR1 DFQATT, CDR2 SNEGSKA (reference sequence).

This clone was detected many times. The CDR3 end falls 3 residues outside the read, so it is completed with the germline J gene. The chain carries TRBV28 and TRBJ2-3; weak D call: TRBD2 (5 bases). CDR1 and CDR2 from the germline V gene are MDHEN and SYDVKM. The CDR3 length is 12 residues. The CDR3 bases that were read are TGTGCCAGCAGTTCCCCTAGCTTGCCG. Translating gives CASSSPSLP. The complete CDR3 protein is CASSSPSLPQYF.

This clone has at least ten counts. The read finishes 3 residues shy of the CDR3 end, and the germline J gene is used to complete it. The V call is TRBV19, the J call TRBJ2-1; 8 bases are shared with TRBD1. Germline V gene data show CDR1 as LNHDA and CDR2 as SQIVND (reference sequence). Trimming cost V 5 bases and J 7 bases; bases outside gene matches: 13. The length of the CDR3 is 16 residues. The CDR3 bases that were read are TGTGCCAGTAGTCTTCCGGGCGACAGGGGTGGAAATGAG. This gives the protein CASSLPGDRGGNE. The full-length CDR3 reads as CASSLPGDRGGNEQFF.